This T cell receptor (beta chain) appears in the sequencing data of a study of response to subunit inactivated influenza vaccine. TCRdb used MiXCR to reprocess the RT-PCR reads, holding one entry per CDR3 protein. The sample contains roughly 620,000 distinct CDR3 sequences, approximately 11% of which appear only once. The sample was also reused in another study, on T cells expressing NK-cell markers. That paper notes: The authors generated TCR beta cDNA through 5'RACE template switching with UMIs. In several experiments, sorting was confined to alpha-beta TCR T cells through use of an anti-gamma-delta TCR antibody.

The sequence came from a man aged 50-59 years who received an inactivated influenza vaccine. The material sequenced was PBMCs from blood, taken on the day of vaccination.

CDR3 coding DNA: TGCGCCAGCAGCTTGGCCGCCGCCCGAGGTGAAAAACTGTTTTTT. This encodes CASSLAAARGEKLFF. The chain joins TRBV5-1 to TRBJ1-4, with D hard to call. The ends were cut back, 0 bases at V and 7 bases at J, with 13 bases in the middle. Germline V lookup: CDR1 SGHRS, CDR2 YFSETQ. The CDR3 has 15 residues.